This record covers a single TCR beta chain. This sample is drawn from a study of shared clonotypes between healthy human individuals. Here immunoSEQ multiplex PCR was the method, and the copy in TCRdb shows in-frame clones only, minus some. This sample has 2,500,000 or so clones, with less than 95% found just once. Trimming stripped 0 bases from V and 4 bases from J, with 8 bases between. This CDR3 spans 14 amino acids. Germline lookup yields CDR1 SGHAT and CDR2 FQNNGV. The sequence derives from a man aged 18 to 35 in good health. Some clones in this sample may be carry-over from other donors' samples. Sequenced input: naive CD4+ T cells from PBMCs. Subset here: CD45RA+ positively selected. The chain combines TRBV11-2 with TRBJ2-3; D call uncertain. Here the CDR3 reads CASSLELGADTQYF. The CDR3, as DNA: TGTGCCAGCAGCTTAGAGTTGGGTGCAGATACGCAGTATTTT.